Below are 21 T cell receptor beta chains sequenced from a single sample in a study of spatial heterogeneity in lung cancer. Each CDR3 protein gets one entry after TCRdb re-called the 5' RACE reads with MiXCR. The table shows tens of thousands of distinct CDR3 sequences, with 7.5% occurring only once. Time point in this sample: sample taken at primary tumor resection. The sequenced sample was PBMCs, obtained at surgery. These receptors were obtained from a male donor with early-stage non-small cell lung cancer.

This clonotype was detected ten times or more. V usage is TRBV7-2 and J usage is TRBJ2-1, with TRBD2 matching 7 bases. This CDR3 contains 14 residues. With 5 bases clipped from V and 4 bases from J, the junction kept 5 bases outside the gene matches. Per germline, CDR1 SGHTA and CDR2 FQGNSA. The CDR3 loop is CASSSSGSYNEQFF. DNA for the CDR3: TGTGCCAGCAGCAGTAGCGGGTCTTACAATGAGCAGTTCTTC.

This clonotype was recorded many times. V and J are TRBV3-1 and TRBJ2-5, with a tentative D call TRBD1 (5 bases). The CDR3 extends over 14 amino acids. Germline assignment: CDR1 LGHDT and CDR2 YNNKEL (reference sequence). The V end lost 1 base, the J end lost 5 bases, and 11 bases lay between the germline ends. CDR3 bases: TGTGCCAGCAGCCAAGGGTTCAGGGCTGAGACCCAGTACTTC. As protein: CASSQGFRAETQYF.

The chain employs TRBV7-2 and TRBJ2-7, with TRBD1 identical over 10 bases. This CDR3 has 12 residues. Trimming took 4 bases from V and 9 from J; bases not matched to a gene: 3. The germline CDR1 and CDR2 sequences are SGHTA and FQGNSA. The CDR3 region has the DNA TGTGCCAGCAGCTGGACAGGGGGTGGGCAGTACTTC. This gives the protein CASSWTGGGQYF.

This clonotype was counted a few times. V is TRBV11-2 and J is TRBJ2-2; TRBD2 matches 11 bases. The junction had 1 base not matched to a gene; V was cut back by 0 bases and J by 4 bases. This CDR3 is built from 16 residues. Germline CDR1 SGHAT, CDR2 FQNNGV. CDR3 bases: TGTGCCAGCAGCTTAGATCTAGCGGGAGGCACCGGGGAGCTGTTTTTT. Translating it yields CASSLDLAGGTGELFF.

In this sample, this clonotype turned up a few times. J is TRBJ1-1 and V is TRBV6-5, with TRBD1 matching over 9 bases. The trim removed 0 bases at V and 1 base at J, leaving 6 bases unmatched. The CDR3 totals 17 residues. Germline V gene data show CDR1 as MNHEY and CDR2 as SVGAGI. For the CDR3, the DNA is TGTGCCAGCAGTTACTCCACAGGGGGCGCGGGGAACACTGAAGCTTTCTTT. It translates to CASSYSTGGAGNTEAFF.

This clonotype was seen at least ten times. The CDR3, as DNA: TGTGCCACCGCGGGACAGAACGACAATGAGCAGTTCTTC. This translates into CATAGQNDNEQFF. V and J are TRBV28 and TRBJ2-1; tentatively, D is TRBD1 (7 bases). The length of the CDR3 is 13 residues. In germline, CDR1 is MDHEN, CDR2 SYDVKM. Trimming removed 10 bases at V and 5 bases at J, with 15 bases between.

This clonotype came up many times. This sequence joins TRBV27 and TRBJ1-6; D remains unclear. Trimming cost V 6 bases and J 3 bases, with 9 bases left between them. Germline V lookup: CDR1 MNHEY, CDR2 SMNVEV (reference sequence). CDR3 length: 14 amino acids. The CDR3 sequence: CASRPGFYNSPLHF. The CDR3, as DNA: TGTGCCAGCAGACCAGGTTTCTATAATTCACCCCTCCACTTT.

The rearrangement links TRBV9 to TRBJ1-4; the D is unclear. The CDR3 runs to 14 residues. Germline CDR1 and CDR2: SGDLS and YYNGEE. Trimming shortened V by 1 base and J by 0 bases, and 4 bases separated the two germline ends. CDR3 protein: CASSVQATNEKLFF. The CDR3 nucleotides are TGTGCCAGCAGCGTACAGGCAACTAATGAAAAACTGTTTTTT.

There are many counts of this clonotype. Here the CDR3 DNA reads TGTGCCAGCAGCGTAGAATGGGGACTACAGAACACCGGGGAGCTGTTTTTT. It codes for CASSVEWGLQNTGELFF. The chain uses TRBV9 and TRBJ2-2, with 7 bases identical to TRBD2. This CDR3 is built from 17 residues. CDR1 is SGDLS, CDR2 YYNGEE, per germline. J gave up 1 base and V 0 bases, and 6 bases lay outside the gene matches.

The genes are TRBV6-2 or TRBV6-3 and TRBJ2-5; D is unresolved. The CDR3 contains 12 residues. Trimming took 6 bases from V and 2 from J, leaving 7 bases between them. Germline lookup yields CDR1 MNHEY and CDR2 SVGEGT. CDR3 DNA sequence: TGTGCCAGCAGGAGACCGCAAGAGACCCAGTACTTC. Protein product: CASRRPQETQYF.

This rearrangement joins TRBV25-1 to TRBJ2-3; 8 nucleotides match TRBD2. Germline values: CDR1 MGHDK, CDR2 SYGVNS. V dropped 4 bases and J dropped 0; count of bases not matched to a gene: 6. This CDR3 spans 16 amino acids. DNA of the CDR3: TGTGCCAGCAGTGTTCCTAGCGGGCTGAGCACAGATACGCAGTATTTT. This codes for CASSVPSGLSTDTQYF.

Regarding this clonotype: A much more abundant neighbour one base away suggests this may be a read error. The J gene is TRBJ2-1, the V gene TRBV24-1; D is perhaps TRBD1 (6 bases). V was shortened by 3 bases and J by 2 bases, with 13 bases between the two germline ends. Germline assignment: CDR1 KGHDR and CDR2 SFDVKD. CDR3 length: 16 amino acids. The CDR3, as DNA: TGTGCCACCAGTGATGTCGGGACAAAAACCTACAATGAGCAGTTCTTC. Translation: CATSDVGTKTYNEQFF.

This clonotype was counted a few times. The V and J genes are TRBV10-3 and TRBJ2-7; D is ambiguous. Trimming pared 4 bases from V and 7 bases from J, leaving 17 bases between. CDR3 length: 14 amino acids. CDR1 ENHRY and CDR2 SYGVKD come from the germline V gene. The CDR3, as DNA: TGTGCCATCAGTGGAGTCGGTGGAGCAGGAGAGCAGTACGTC. Protein product: CAISGVGGAGEQYV.

This clonotype was recorded many times. The chain joins TRBV20-1 to TRBJ2-3; the match to TRBD2 covers 14 bases. The CDR3 covers 18 residues. The V and J ends lost 0 bases and 5 bases, in that order; junction bases with no gene match: 10. Germline lookup yields CDR1 DFQATT and CDR2 SNEGSKA (reference sequence). CDR3 amino acids: CSARDRRLAGGPLDTQYF. The CDR3 DNA reads TGCAGTGCTAGAGATCGGCGACTAGCGGGGGGGCCTTTAGATACGCAGTATTTT.

This clonotype has at least ten counts. CDR3 sequence reads: CASSKGEETQYF. The DNA for the CDR3 is TGTGCCAGCAGCAAAGGCGAAGAGACCCAGTACTTC. The V call is TRBV6-2 or TRBV6-3, the J call TRBJ2-5; D remains unclear. From germline, CDR1 is MNHEY and CDR2 SVGEGT. The CDR3 loop spans 12 amino acids. Between the trimmed V and J ends, which lost 6 bases and 3 bases, there was a span of 8 bases.

This chain joins TRBV12-3 or TRBV12-4 and TRBJ2-7; 9 bases are a match to TRBD1. V gave up 0 bases and J gave up 2 bases; unmatched junction bases: 11. The CDR3 extends over 18 amino acids. CDR3 amino acids: CASSLAQIGQGSTYEQYF. The CDR3 DNA reads TGTGCCAGCAGTTTAGCGCAGATCGGACAGGGGTCGACCTACGAGCAGTACTTC.

At least ten counts were recorded for this clonotype. The chain joins TRBV24-1 to TRBJ2-1; possibly TRBD1 for D (5 bases). V was shortened by 12 bases and J by 5 bases, with 16 bases between the two germline ends. The germline V gene has CDR1 KGHDR and CDR2 SFDVKD. This CDR3 is 13 amino acids long. The CDR3 bases are TGTGCCTCAGCAGGGTTAGGCGACAATGAGCAGTTCTTC. Its translation is CASAGLGDNEQFF.

This clonotype was counted only a few times. The gene calls are TRBV12-3 or TRBV12-4 and TRBJ1-5; the D gene is possibly TRBD1 (6 bases). Deletions cut 5 bases from V and 1 base from J, with 9 bases between. CDR3 length: 14 residues. CDR3 residues: CASSRQESNQPQHF. The CDR3 DNA sequence: TGTGCCAGCAGTCGACAGGAGAGCAATCAGCCCCAGCATTTT.

This clonotype was counted ten times or more. The genes are TRBV9 and TRBJ1-4; D call uncertain. Germline loops: CDR1 SGDLS, CDR2 YYNGEE. Trimming took off 0 bases at V and 3 bases at J, with 6 bases between the two ends. The CDR3 length is 14 residues. CDR3 in DNA: TGTGCCAGCAGCGTAGCTGCCTCTAATGAAAAACTGTTTTTT. This codes for CASSVAASNEKLFF. Full variable domain (outside the CDR3, taken from reference TRBV9 and TRBJ1-4): DSGVTQTPKHLITATGQRVTLRCSPRSGDLSVYWYQQSLDQGLQFLIQYYNGEERAKGNILERFSAQQFPDLHSELNLSSLELGDSALYFCASSVAASNEKLFFGSGTQLSVL.

This chain connects TRBV20-1 to TRBJ1-2; D is uncertain. Between the trimmed V and J ends, which lost 0 bases and 8 bases, there was a span of 19 bases. CDR3 length equals 15 residues. The germline CDR1 and CDR2 sequences are DFQATT and SNEGSKA (reference sequence). The DNA for the CDR3 is TGCAGTGCTAGAGATCCTGGAGGTGAAACATCAGGCTACACCTTC. This gives the protein CSARDPGGETSGYTF.

This clonotype has at least ten counts. V is TRBV5-1 and J is TRBJ2-5; D gene unclear. The CDR3 length is 14 residues. Germline assignment: CDR1 SGHRS and CDR2 YFSETQ. V was trimmed by 5 bases and J by 2 bases, leaving 13 bases between them. The CDR3 here is CASRSTSSQETQYF. The CDR3, as DNA: TGCGCCAGCAGATCGACAAGTTCACAAGAGACCCAGTACTTC.